This T cell receptor (beta chain) was sequenced during a study of CXCR3-negative and CXCR3-positive naive CD8 T cells. Study results and limitations: With surface CD5 comparable between naive subsets, TCR strength was estimated using properties derived from the TRB CDR3.

Points on this clonotype: The antigen is not known.

Naive CD8+ T cells displayed a CD45RO-CCR7+CD27+CD95- phenotype. The germline V gene encodes CDR1 LNHDA and CDR2 SQIVND (reference sequence). The CDR3 contains 13 residues. TRB cDNA libraries were made by UMI-labeled 5' RACE. Using the 5' RACE reads, TCRdb records one entry per CDR3 protein without DNA. Here the sample table reports about 130,000 distinct CDR3 sequences. The chain couples TRBV19 to TRBJ2-7. The receptor was derived from a human donor in good health. Some clones in this sample may be carry-over from other donors' samples. The sample was naive CXCR3- CD8+ T cells from blood. Subset in this sample: CD45RO-CCR7+CD27+CD95- naive CD8+ T cells lacking CXCR3 (TNR3-). This chain's CDR3 is CASSNAGGYEQYF.